This TCR beta chain emerged from a study of shared clonotypes between healthy human individuals. Study results and caveats: A handful of donors showed sharing of 4.5% to 6% of naive CD4 clonotypes. Generally, naive subsets came out with larger estimated richness than memory subsets.

Trimming shortened V by 3 bases and J by 7 bases, and 10 bases separated the two germline ends. The CDR3 runs 13 residues. CDR1 and CDR2 (germline): MDHEN, SYDVKM. As concerns this clone: Its specificity is unknown.

Naive CD8 cells lacked CD45RO and underwent positive selection for CCR7, leaving out terminally differentiated effector memory CD45RA+ cells. The table came from immunoSEQ multiplex PCR; TCRdb's copy has only in-frame clones and leaves some out. The sample comprises roughly 590,000 clones, around 95% of which are singletons, and about 0.11% rests with the top ten. The V gene is TRBV28, the J gene TRBJ2-1, with D perhaps matching TRBD1 (5 bases). The specimen was naive CD8+ T cells sorted from blood. The sequence was obtained from a woman between 25 and 40 years old in good health. The CDR3 reads CASSFRARNEQFF. The CDR3 DNA is TGTGCCAGCAGTTTCAGGGCTCGGAATGAGCAGTTCTTC.